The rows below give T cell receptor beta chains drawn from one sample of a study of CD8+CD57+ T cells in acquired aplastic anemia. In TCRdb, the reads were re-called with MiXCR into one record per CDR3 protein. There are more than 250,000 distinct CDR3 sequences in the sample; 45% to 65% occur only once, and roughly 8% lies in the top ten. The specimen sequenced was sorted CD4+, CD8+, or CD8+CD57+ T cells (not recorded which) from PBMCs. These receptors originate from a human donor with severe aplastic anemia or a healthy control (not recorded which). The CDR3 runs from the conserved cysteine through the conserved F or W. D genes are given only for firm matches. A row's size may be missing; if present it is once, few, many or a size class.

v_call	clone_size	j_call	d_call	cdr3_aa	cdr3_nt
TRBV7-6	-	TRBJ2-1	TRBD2	CASSTDGGSPYNEQFF	TGTGCCAGCAGCACCGACGGCGGGAGTCCCTACAATGAGCAGTTCTTC
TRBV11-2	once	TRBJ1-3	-	CASSLLSGYSGNTIYF	TGTGCCAGCAGCTTATTAAGCGGGTATTCTGGAAACACCATATATTTT
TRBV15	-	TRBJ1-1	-	CATSRGAATLNTEAFF	TGTGCCACCAGCAGAGGAGCAGCGACCCTGAACACTGAAGCTTTCTTT
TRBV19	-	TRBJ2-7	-	CASSIDLATVSYEQYF	TGTGCCAGTAGTATCGATCTAGCGACGGTAAGCTACGAGCAGTACTTC
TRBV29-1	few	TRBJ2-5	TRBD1	CSVVPGQGDQETQYF	TGCAGCGTTGTTCCGGGACAGGGAGACCAAGAGACCCAGTACTTC
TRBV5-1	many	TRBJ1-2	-	CASSLGPSGDYGYTF	TGCGCCAGCAGCTTGGGTCCGTCTGGGGACTATGGCTACACCTTC
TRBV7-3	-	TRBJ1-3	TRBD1	CASSCGQVRCSGNTIYF	TGTGCTAGCAGCTGCGGACAGGTTCGATGCTCTGGAAACACCATATATTTT
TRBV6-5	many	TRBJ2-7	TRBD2	CASSYRAGEGRYEQYF	TGTGCCAGCAGTTACAGGGCCGGGGAGGGCAGGTACGAGCAGTACTTC
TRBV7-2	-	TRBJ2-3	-	CASSSLTGGFTDTQYF	TGTGCCAGCAGCTCATTGACCGGTGGGTTCACAGATACGCAGTATTTT
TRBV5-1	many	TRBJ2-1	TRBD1	CASSSYYAGTGGNEQFF	TGCGCCAGCAGCTCCTACTACGCCGGGACAGGGGGCAATGAGCAGTTCTTC
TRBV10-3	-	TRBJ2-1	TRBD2	CATAGGWNEQFF	TGTGCCACCGCGGGGGGGTGGAATGAGCAGTTCTTC
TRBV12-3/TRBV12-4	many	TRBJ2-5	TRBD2	CASSPSGGSETQYF	TGTGCCAGCAGTCCTAGCGGGGGGTCGGAGACCCAGTACTTC
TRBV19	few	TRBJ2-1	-	CASSIGQYNEQFF	TGTGCCAGTAGTATTGGACAGTACAATGAGCAGTTCTTC
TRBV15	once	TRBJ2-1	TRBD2	CATSRDGFSGGANEQFF	TGTGCCACCAGCAGAGATGGGTTTAGCGGGGGGGCCAATGAGCAGTTCTTC
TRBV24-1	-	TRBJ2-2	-	CATSDPAVKAGELFF	TGTGCCACCAGTGACCCGGCAGTCAAGGCCGGGGAGCTGTTTTTT
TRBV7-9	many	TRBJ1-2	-	CASSSPLGESNYGYTF	TGTGCCAGCAGCTCCCCCCTAGGGGAATCGAACTATGGCTACACCTTC
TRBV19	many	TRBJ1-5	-	CASSMGVSNQPQHF	TGTGCCAGTAGTATGGGGGTTAGCAATCAGCCCCAGCATTTT
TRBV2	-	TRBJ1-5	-	CASSDSTGPNQPQHF	TGTGCCAGCAGTGATTCGACAGGCCCAAATCAGCCCCAGCATTTT
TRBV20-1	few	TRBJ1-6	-	CSARGGRPAAHF	TGCAGTGCTAGAGGAGGCAGACCTGCCGCTCACTTT
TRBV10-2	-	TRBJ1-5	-	CASNQGNSNQPQHF	TGCGCCAGCAACCAGGGAAATAGCAATCAGCCCCAGCATTTT
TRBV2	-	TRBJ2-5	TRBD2	CASSEWGGREETQYF	TGTGCCAGCAGTGAGTGGGGAGGGAGGGAAGAGACCCAGTACTTC
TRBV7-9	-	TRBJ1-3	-	CASSLQRTDERNTIYF	TGTGCCAGCAGCTTACAGAGGACAGACGAACGAAACACCATATATTTT
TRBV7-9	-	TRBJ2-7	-	CASTPVGGTYEQYF	TGTGCCAGCACCCCGGTAGGTGGGACCTACGAGCAGTACTTC
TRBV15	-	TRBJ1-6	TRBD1	CATSRGTQGAQSVLIF	TGTGCCACCAGCAGAGGAACTCAGGGGGCGCAAAGCGTCCTGATCTTT
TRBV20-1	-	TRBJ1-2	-	CSGLGYTF	TGCAGTGGCCTCGGCTACACCTTC
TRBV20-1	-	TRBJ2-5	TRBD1	CSASSGTGKETQYF	TGCAGTGCTAGTTCCGGGACAGGGAAAGAGACCCAGTACTTC
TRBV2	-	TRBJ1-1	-	CASSEDWNTEAFF	TGTGCCAGCAGTGAAGACTGGAACACTGAAGCTTTCTTT
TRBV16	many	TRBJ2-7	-	CASSQWRQGGEQYF	TGTGCCAGCAGCCAATGGAGGCAGGGAGGCGAGCAGTACTTC
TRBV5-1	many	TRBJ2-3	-	CASSLIGIGGISTDTQYF	TGCGCCAGCAGCTTGATAGGGATTGGGGGGATAAGCACAGATACGCAGTATTTT
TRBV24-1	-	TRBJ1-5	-	CATSDSGPLNEPRHF	TGTGCCACCAGTGATTCCGGGCCCCTTAATGAGCCCCGGCATTTT
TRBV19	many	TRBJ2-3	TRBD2	CASSFGLAGGPATQYF	TGTGCCAGTAGTTTCGGACTAGCGGGGGGGCCGGCTACGCAGTATTTT
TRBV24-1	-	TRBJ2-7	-	CATRRGRGDYEQYF	TGTGCCACACGAAGAGGCAGGGGAGACTACGAGCAGTACTTC
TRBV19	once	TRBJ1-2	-	CASSVPNYGYTF	TGTGCCAGTAGTGTGCCTAACTATGGCTACACCTTC
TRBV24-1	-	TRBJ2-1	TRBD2	CATSSGTSAFYNEQFF	TGTGCCACCAGTTCCGGGACTAGCGCCTTCTACAATGAGCAGTTCTTC
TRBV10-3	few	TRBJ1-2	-	CAIRIRDTANYGYTF	TGTGCCATCAGGATCCGGGACACAGCTAACTATGGCTACACCTTC
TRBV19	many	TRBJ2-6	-	CASRVKGSGANVLTF	TGTGCCAGTAGGGTCAAGGGGTCTGGGGCCAACGTCCTGACTTTC
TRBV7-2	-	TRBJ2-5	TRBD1	CASSPSTGETQYF	TGTGCCAGCAGCCCCTCGACAGGGGAGACCCAGTACTTC
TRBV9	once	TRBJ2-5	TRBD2	CASSVEGRAGGPEEETQYF	TGTGCCAGCAGCGTAGAGGGGAGGGCGGGGGGGCCGGAGGAGGAGACCCAGTACTTC
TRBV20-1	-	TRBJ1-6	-	CSARDASSTYNSPLHF	TGCAGTGCAAGGGACGCGAGTAGCACCTATAATTCACCCCTCCACTTT